This record covers a single T cell receptor (beta chain). Antigen: not known. This specimen belongs to a study of blood T cells in healthy people across ages. The second PCR ran roughly 7 to 12 cycles with a sample-barcoded 5' primer and J-beta primers. Any given sample supplied a minimum of 2.5 million CDR3-containing paired-end reads. TCRdb processed the 5' RACE reads anew with MiXCR; each CDR3 protein has one entry. Among under 700,000 distinct CDR3 sequences listed, about 25% were seen once. Study-level results: For the donors, CMV status was unknown and possibly confounded expanded clonotype changes.

V lost 4 bases and J lost 1, with 26 bases in between. The germline V gene encodes CDR1 LGHDT and CDR2 YNNKEL (reference sequence). CDR3 length equals 20 residues. These data were also reused for a study on T cells of mothers and their children. That report notes: The study sampled three healthy Caucasian mothers and their six children. Thymic selection molds TCR recombination output in a comparable way in related and unrelated pairs.

The sample comprised blood. The receptor's source is a boy younger than 18 in good health. The chain employs TRBV3-1 and TRBJ2-4, with a weak D call TRBD1 (7 bases). The CDR3 loop reads CASSPGGGGFETFAKNIQYF. The CDR3 DNA reads as TGTGCCAGCAGCCCCGGAGGGGGCGGTTTCGAGACCTTCGCCAAAAACATTCAGTACTTC. Combining the CDR3 with reference TRBV3-1 and TRBJ2-4 gives the whole variable domain DTAVSQTPKYLVTQMGNDKSIKCEQNLGHDTMYWYKQDSKKFLKIMFSYNNKELIINETVPNRFSPKSPDKAHLNLHINSLELGDSAVYFCASSPGGGGFETFAKNIQYFGAGTRLSVL.